The clone carrying this T cell receptor (beta chain) has only a few counts. Its antigen is currently unknown. V lost 2 bases to trimming and J lost 5 bases; unmatched junction nucleotides: 6. Per germline, CDR1 MNHEY and CDR2 SVGAGI. This CDR3 is built from 16 residues. TCRdb independently ran MiXCR on the reads; one entry per CDR3 protein. The sample includes around 630,000 distinct CDR3 sequences, about 24% of them seen just once. This entry is derived from a study of T cell repertoires in cytomegalovirus infection. The overall study: Evidence of both CMV infection and a matching HLA type came from public TCR beta signatures.

Study-level results: CMV-specific TCR beta clonotypes restricted by HLA-C were the ones dominating the ex vivo response. Cumulative frequency of public TCR beta families picked out carriers of CMV plus the relevant HLA.

The sequenced sample consisted of CD8+ T cells from PBMCs. The rearrangement uses TRBV6-5 and TRBJ2-5, with 12 bases identical to TRBD2. This TCR was sampled from a human donor in good health (CMV status not recorded). Some clones in this sample may be carry-over from other donors' samples. The CDR3 nucleotides read TGTGCCAGCAGTTACCCCACTAGCGGGGGGCCGGAGACCCAGTACTTC. Protein product: CASSYPTSGGPETQYF.